A selection of T cell receptor beta chains follows, all from one sample in a study of radiotherapy plus CTLA-4 blockade in lung cancer. The protocol was immunoSEQ multiplex PCR, while the TCRdb copy is restricted to in-frame clones and leaves out a portion. The table includes 45,000 to 60,000 clones, roughly 83% detected once. The specimen was peripheral blood, collected from a patient treated with radiotherapy plus ipilimumab. The receptors originated from a human donor with non-small cell lung cancer who had a complete response to radiotherapy plus ipilimumab. Each CDR3 is given with its conserved first and last residue. D genes are given only for firm matches. Not all rows give a size; the values are once, few, many and, for expanded clones, a class.

j_call | d_call | clone_size | v_call | cdr3_nt | cdr3_aa
TRBJ1-1 | NA | NA | TRBV19 | TGTGCCAGTAGTATTAGGTACAGAGACACTGAAGCTTTCTTT | CASSIRYRDTEAFF
TRBJ1-3 | TRBD1 | NA | TRBV29-1 | TGCAGCGTTGAGGCCCCACCGGGACAGCCGACCTATTTT | CSVEAPPGQPTYF
TRBJ1-3 | TRBD1 | NA | TRBV30 | TGTGCCTGGGATGGACAGGTGGGAAACACCATATATTTT | CAWDGQVGNTIYF
TRBJ1-1 | TRBD1 | NA | TRBV11-2 | TGTGCCAGCACCCCCGAGGGGACAGCCTCGGAAGCTTTCTTT | CASTPEGTASEAFF
TRBJ2-2 | TRBD2 | once | TRBV5-1 | TGCGCCAGCAGCTTGGCTTCTAGCGGTACGAACACCGGGGAGCTGTTTTTT | CASSLASSGTNTGELFF
TRBJ1-2 | TRBD1 | NA | TRBV4-3 | TGCGCCAGCAGCCGGGGAGGGGGCGGGGGGCTTGTCTATGGCTACACCTTC | CASSRGGGGGLVYGYTF
TRBJ2-5 | NA | NA | TRBV5-1 | TGCGCCAGCAGGTGGGCACCGAGTTTCCAAGAGACCCAGTACTTC | CASRWAPSFQETQYF
TRBJ1-2 | TRBD1 | NA | TRBV4-1 | TGCGCCAGCAGCCAAGATGGACAGGTTTATGGCTACACCTTC | CASSQDGQVYGYTF
TRBJ1-2 | NA | NA | TRBV7-2 | TGTGCCAGCAGCTTAGTCGGGAACTATGGCTACACCTTC | CASSLVGNYGYTF
TRBJ1-6 | NA | NA | TRBV9 | TGTGCCAGCAGCGGTGGGACAAGCTACTCACCCCTCCACTTT | CASSGGTSYSPLHF
TRBJ1-1 | NA | once | TRBV11-3 | TGTGCCAGCAGCTTATTAGCCAACACTGAAGCTTTCTTT | CASSLLANTEAFF
TRBJ1-1 | TRBD1 | NA | TRBV10-3 | TGTGCCATCAGTGATGTCCCCCCAGGGGGCTTTACTGAAGCTTTCTTT | CAISDVPPGGFTEAFF